This T cell receptor (beta chain) was sequenced during a study of prognosis after radiotherapy for stage I lung cancer. In the study overall: Aged roughly 53 to 85 years, with a median of approximately 71 years, the patients were 13 men and roughly six women. Distant metastases developed in four patients after radiotherapy (median around 7 months); about 14 showed no significant progression.

V dropped 7 bases and J dropped 2; count of bases not matched to a gene: 8. This CDR3 contains 15 residues. The germline V gene encodes CDR1 MDHEN and CDR2 SYDVKM. Two-round multiplex PCR, the amplification method, yielded TCR beta CDR3 from genomic DNA. Round one of PCR was performed, and it used primers specific to each TRBV and TRBJ gene. TCRdb itself ran the multiplex PCR reads through MiXCR, one entry per CDR3 protein. The repertoire includes some 11,000 distinct CDR3 sequences, approximately 53% of them detected once, and roughly 7% sits in the top ten. The receptor was derived from a donor aged 50 or older with non-small cell lung cancer. Sequenced here: PBMCs, sampled before or after stereotactic body radiation therapy (not recorded which). The chain uses TRBV28 and TRBJ2-1; TRBD2 matches 7 bases. The CDR3 is CASNPQRGPYNEQFF. As DNA, the CDR3 is TGTGCCAGCAATCCCCAGCGGGGCCCCTACAATGAGCAGTTCTTC.